This T cell receptor (beta chain) was obtained from a study of control samples from healthy donors and cancer patients. V was clipped by 6 bases and J by 4 bases, with 9 bases between them. Germline CDR1 MNHNY, CDR2 SVGAGI (reference sequence). The CDR3 spans 12 residues. Repertoires were generated with immunoSEQ multiplex PCR, while TCRdb's copy carries only in-frame clones and drops some. This sample has 200,000 to 250,000 clones; roughly 94% occur once, and the top ten carry 1.5%. The rearrangement links TRBV6-6 to TRBJ1-1; D unresolved. The sequence was collected from a man aged 50-59 years in good health. The sample comprised blood. CDR3 coding DNA: TGTGCCAGCAGCCTCCCCGGCACTGAAGCTTTCTTT. It specifies CASSLPGTEAFF.